The TCR beta chain under discussion was sequenced for a study of T-cell memory formation after mild COVID-19 (dated by TCRdb to 2020 to 2023). Regarding the study in general: TCR sequence clusters from the two donors were largely donor specific. Two young, previously healthy adult volunteers, one female and one male, were included in the cohort. In two donors, T-cell clones that expanded and contracted after mild COVID-19 were followed by sequencing TCRalpha and TCRbeta repertoires longitudinally.

Ficoll-Paque density gradient centrifugation was used to isolate PBMCs. Overall study outcomes, separate from this receptor: Whether the second-wave clones peaking on day 37 were SARS-CoV-2 specific was not confirmed. Contracting CD4+ clones were found mainly in CM and EM memory subsets, while CD8+ clones were enriched in EMRA. Some responding clones were found in pre-infection memory, which suggests that pre-existing cross-reactive memory T cells took part in the SARS-CoV-2 response. Clones that contracted from day 15 to 85 showed balanced CD4/CD8 phenotypes, whereas a second wave of clones that expanded from day 15 to 37 leaned towards CD4+. The study included only a couple of mild cases, and larger cohorts that include severe cases with pre-infection samples were judged to be necessary.

As to this clonotype: Its antigen is still unknown. No base qualities exist here, and no much larger clone lies one base off it.

Sequencing relied on an Illumina NovaSeq 6000. cDNA libraries for TCRalpha and TCRbeta were prepared by 5'RACE using constant-segment primers, with sample barcodes and unique molecular identifiers added. Trizol reagent was used to extract RNA from every sample. Libraries were amplified in two PCR steps, with a second sample barcode and Illumina TruSeq adapters added in the second step. Sequencing of libraries was performed on an Illumina NovaSeq with 2 x 150 bp paired-end reads. As for how the authors treated the data: The reads were demultiplexed and collapsed into UMI-guided consensus sequences using migec v1.2.7. With mixcr v2.1.11, UMI consensuses were aligned to TRA and TRB V and J templates and assembled into clonotypes. A clonotype was counted as expanded or contracted only if both edgeR and NoisET called the change significant, with noise models trained on biological replicates. edgeR calls used a false discovery rate-adjusted p below 0.01 and a log2 fold-change threshold of 1. As an exploratory analysis of dynamics, max-normalized trajectories of the 1000 most abundant clonotypes were examined by PCA with hierarchical clustering. Separately sequenced CD4+ and CD8+ repertoires were used to assign a CD4 or CD8 phenotype to each responding clone. In-frame beta chains were kept once TCRdb had trimmed the public reads at Q25 with fastp and called clones with MiXCR. Under each unique CDR3 protein, matching rows form one entry showing the most common genes and DNA. These V and J calls originate from TCRdb's pipeline instead of the authors' own analysis. In this sample the table shows 360,000 or so distinct CDR3 sequences, around 30% of which occur a single time. The ten largest make up about 13% of the sample.

Its CDR3 holds 14 amino acids, cysteine through phenylalanine. The retained sequence is limited to the CDR3, 42 bases, with the frame set at the first base. V is reduced by 2 bases and J by 1 base, leaving a spacing of 8 bases between them. Reading the germline V gene (reference sequence) gives CDR1 SEHNR and CDR2 FQNEAQ. The sample comprised PBMCs or a T cell subset sorted from them (not recorded which). The chain was built from TRBV7-9 and TRBJ1-1; too little of a D gene remains to name it. This TCR derives from an adult woman who had mild COVID-19 (a few samples of this study predate the infection). The sample titles of this study are shuffled in the database, so cell type and time point are left out; the donor was told from shared clones. The CDR3 protein sequence reads: CASSLHSANTEAFF. The DNA sequence is given as TGTGCCAGCAGCTTACATTCGGCGAACACTGAAGCTTTCTTT.